One sample yielded the 31 T cell receptor beta chains listed below, sequenced in a study of T cells after yellow fever vaccination. TCRdb re-derived calls from the 5' RACE reads in MiXCR, one entry per CDR3 protein. The data show approximately 150,000 distinct CDR3 sequences, 9.3% seen once. The source was CD8+ T cells sorted from PBMCs, collected 45 days after the yellow fever booster vaccination. Receptors were obtained from a man aged 18 to 35 who received the YFV17D yellow fever vaccine.

The J gene is TRBJ2-1, the V gene TRBV27; 7 positions match TRBD2. CDR3 size: 16 residues. V dropped 3 bases and J dropped 4; count of bases not matched to a gene: 9. In germline, CDR1 is MNHEY, CDR2 SMNVEV (reference sequence). The CDR3 nucleotides are TGTGCCAGCAGTTTGGGGCTAGCGGAGATATACAATGAGCAGTTCTTC. It is translated as CASSLGLAEIYNEQFF.

This clonotype was detected only a few times. The rearrangement joins TRBV12-3 or TRBV12-4 to TRBJ2-1; 8 bases are a match to TRBD2. J gave up 8 bases and V 7 bases, and 10 bases lay outside the gene matches. The CDR3 runs 14 residues. CDR3 sequence (DNA): TGTGCCAGCACCCGGGGGGGCCCTCGCGATGAGCAGTTCTTC. This gives the protein CASTRGGPRDEQFF.

This chain joins TRBV7-9 and TRBJ1-5, with a tentative D call TRBD1 (5 bases). V shed 1 base and J shed 0 bases, with 13 bases lying between them. The CDR3 totals 17 residues. CDR1 is SEHNR and CDR2 is FQNEAQ in the germline V gene (reference sequence). CDR3 residues: CASSLVGGPYSNQPQHF. CDR3 nucleotide sequence: TGTGCCAGCAGCTTAGTTGGGGGACCGTATAGCAATCAGCCCCAGCATTTT.

V usage is TRBV6-5 and J usage is TRBJ1-1; maybe TRBD1 (5 bases). V was trimmed by 4 bases and J by 9 bases, leaving 9 bases between them. CDR3 size: 11 residues. Germline-derived CDR1 and CDR2 are MNHEY and SVGAGI. The CDR3 coding sequence is TGTGCCAGCAGTTGGAGGGGCCAAGCTTTCTTT. Translating it yields CASSWRGQAFF.

This clonotype showed up just a few times. J is TRBJ2-7 and V is TRBV6-2 or TRBV6-3; 8 bases map to TRBD2. The junction had 5 bases not matched to a gene; V was cut back by 7 bases and J by 6 bases. Germline V gene data show CDR1 as MNHEY and CDR2 as SVGEGT. This CDR3 is 12 amino acids long. CDR3 in DNA: TGTGCCAGCACCTCGGGGGGGCGCGAGCAGTACTTC. Residues: CASTSGGREQYF.

This clonotype occurred many times. The chain carries TRBV4-1 and TRBJ2-7; 12 bases map to TRBD1. Unmatched junction bases numbered 8, after V lost 1 base and J lost 1 base. From germline, CDR1 is MGHRA and CDR2 YSYEKL. The CDR3 length is 18 residues. CDR3 in DNA: TGCGCCAGCAGCCAAGGGTCCCCGGGACAGGGGGCTTCCTACGAGCAGTACGTC. It is translated as CASSQGSPGQGASYEQYV.

This clonotype was seen a handful of times. The chain combines TRBV3-1 with TRBJ2-3, with 8 bases identical to TRBD2. Germline values: CDR1 LGHDT, CDR2 YNNKEL (reference sequence). This CDR3 has 16 amino acids. V was pared by 3 bases and J by 2 bases, with 7 bases of the junction left unmatched. The CDR3, as DNA: TGTGCCAGCAGCCACATAAAGCGGGGGAACACAGATACGCAGTATTTT. This gives the protein CASSHIKRGNTDTQYF.

A few counts support this clonotype. The rearrangement links TRBV11-2 to TRBJ2-3, with 8 bases matching TRBD2. V dropped 6 bases and J dropped 5; count of bases not matched to a gene: 10. This CDR3 has 15 amino acids. CDR1 and CDR2 (germline): SGHAT, FQNNGV. For the CDR3, the DNA is TGTGCCAGCAGGCCGGGGGGGGGCCCTGGAGATACGCAGTATTTT. Amino acids: CASRPGGGPGDTQYF.

This clonotype was observed a handful of times. This rearrangement joins TRBV7-8 to TRBJ1-4, with no clear D. The CDR3 length is 16 residues. Germline CDR1 is SGHVS and CDR2 is FQNEAQ. Deletions cut 5 bases from V and 0 bases from J, with 13 bases between. The CDR3 sequence is CASSPSTITTNEKLFF. The CDR3 nucleotides are TGTGCCAGCAGCCCCTCCACTATTACAACTAATGAAAAACTGTTTTTT.

This clonotype was counted a few times. The chain couples TRBV6-5 to TRBJ2-7, with D perhaps being TRBD1 or TRBD2 (5 bases each). Germline-derived CDR1 and CDR2 are MNHEY and SVGAGI. The CDR3 runs 15 residues. Trimming stripped 1 base from V and 0 bases from J, with 10 bases between. The CDR3 sequence is CASSYYGGSSYEQYF. The CDR3 DNA reads TGTGCCAGCAGTTACTATGGGGGTAGCTCCTACGAGCAGTACTTC.

This clonotype showed up just a few times. V and J are TRBV6-6 and TRBJ1-5; the D gene is possibly TRBD1 (5 bases). Germline V gene data show CDR1 as MNHNY and CDR2 as SVGAGI (reference sequence). This CDR3 is 15 amino acids long. The ends were cut back, 4 bases at V and 3 bases at J, with 13 bases in the middle. CDR3: CASSFPTVYNQPQHF. For the CDR3, the DNA is TGTGCCAGCAGTTTCCCGACAGTCTACAATCAGCCCCAGCATTTT.

This clonotype was observed a few times. The DNA for the CDR3 is TGTGCCAGCTCACCTTTCGGGAGCCAAGAGACCCAGTACTTC. This codes for CASSPFGSQETQYF. The chain recombines TRBV18 with TRBJ2-5; a possible D gene is TRBD2 (6 bases). The germline CDR1 and CDR2 sequences are KGHSH and LQKENI. V was trimmed by 3 bases and J by 1 base, leaving 9 bases between them. The CDR3 has 14 residues.

This chain links TRBV9 with TRBJ1-3, with D hard to call. V gave up 2 bases and J gave up 2 bases, with 11 bases separating them. This CDR3 has 15 residues. From germline, CDR1 is SGDLS and CDR2 YYNGEE. CDR3 in DNA: TGTGCCAGCAGCGTGGGCAGCAACCCTGGAAACACCATATATTTT. Translated: CASSVGSNPGNTIYF. Full variable domain (missing parts from reference TRBV9 and TRBJ1-3): DSGVTQTPKHLITATGQRVTLRCSPRSGDLSVYWYQQSLDQGLQFLIQYYNGEERAKGNILERFSAQQFPDLHSELNLSSLELGDSALYFCASSVGSNPGNTIYFGEGSWLTVV.

This rearrangement joins TRBV10-2 to TRBJ1-2; TRBD1 is a possible D gene (6 bases). The germline V and J ends were trimmed by 3 bases and 6 bases, with 26 bases remaining between them. The CDR3 has 18 residues. Germline V CDR1 and CDR2: WSHSY, SAAADI. DNA of the CDR3: TGCGCCAGCAGTGAACCCCGGGGTCAGGGGCTACTAGGGAATGGCTACACCTTC. It is translated as CASSEPRGQGLLGNGYTF.

The chain combines TRBV10-3 with TRBJ2-7; the D is unclear. This CDR3 comprises 13 residues. Per the germline V gene, CDR1 is ENHRY and CDR2 is SYGVKD. V was cut by 2 bases and J by 6 bases, with 11 bases left in between. The CDR3 region is CAISEPGSPEQYV. CDR3 DNA sequence: TGTGCCATCAGTGAGCCTGGCTCGCCCGAGCAGTACGTC.

The V call is TRBV6-1, the J call TRBJ2-7; D may be TRBD1 (7 bases). The CDR3 has 13 amino acids. Germline V lookup: CDR1 MNHNS, CDR2 SASEGT. Trimming shortened V by 8 bases and J by 5 bases, and 16 bases separated the two germline ends. The CDR3 loop is CASQPGGTHEQYF. CDR3 nucleotides: TGTGCCAGCCAACCAGGGGGGACTCACGAGCAGTACTTC.

This clonotype was detected ten times or more. The rearrangement links TRBV9 to TRBJ1-6; 8 positions match TRBD1. The CDR3 is made up of 13 amino acids. Trimming cost V 4 bases and J 8 bases; bases outside gene matches: 2. CDR1 and CDR2 (germline): SGDLS, YYNGEE. The CDR3 reads CASSHRGDSPLHF. The CDR3 nucleotides are TGTGCCAGCAGCCACAGGGGGGATTCACCCCTCCACTTT.

This clonotype occurred many times. The chain combines TRBV27 with TRBJ1-2; 8 bases align to TRBD1. V dropped 0 bases and J dropped 8; count of bases not matched to a gene: 8. Germline CDR1 is MNHEY and CDR2 is SMNVEV (reference sequence). CDR3 size: 15 residues. The CDR3 loop is CASSLSPDRAGGYTF. The CDR3 region has the DNA TGTGCCAGCAGTTTATCCCCGGACAGGGCTGGGGGCTACACCTTC.

V usage is TRBV29-1 and J usage is TRBJ2-1; D call uncertain. Per the germline V gene, CDR1 is SQVTM and CDR2 is ANQGSEA. The CDR3 spans 15 residues. V was trimmed by 0 bases and J by 0 bases, leaving 9 bases between them. The CDR3 DNA follows: TGCAGCGTTGAAGAGTCTTCTTTCTCCTACAATGAGCAGTTCTTC. Encoded protein: CSVEESSFSYNEQFF.

The CDR3 DNA reads as TGCGCCAGCAGCCAAGATGGCCCAACAGGGGCGCAGGACACAGATACGCAGTATTTT. Amino acids: CASSQDGPTGAQDTDTQYF. V gene TRBV4-3 combines with J gene TRBJ2-3; 7 bases are shared with TRBD1. This CDR3 has 19 amino acids. With V trimmed by 0 bases and J by 2 bases, 14 bases remained unmatched. Germline CDR1 LGHNA, CDR2 YSLEER.

This rearrangement joins TRBV6-2 or TRBV6-3 to TRBJ2-1; D remains unclear. Trimming removed 2 bases from V and 9 bases from J, with 14 bases in between. Germline V gives CDR1 MNHEY, CDR2 SVGEGT. CDR3 length: 14 amino acids. The CDR3 here is CASSYLLGSSEQFF. In nucleotides, the CDR3 is TGTGCCAGCAGTTACCTCCTCGGGTCGAGTGAGCAGTTCTTC.

The chain has TRBV24-1 and TRBJ2-2; D gene unclear. Germline lookup yields CDR1 KGHDR and CDR2 SFDVKD. V dropped 4 bases and J dropped 5 bases, with 10 bases sitting between them. This CDR3 is 14 amino acids long. The CDR3 bases are TGTGCCACCAGTGACCGGAAGGGTACCGGGGAGCTGTTTTTT. Its translation: CATSDRKGTGELFF.

Ten or more counts support this clonotype. The rearrangement joins TRBV6-1 to TRBJ2-2; possible D gene TRBD1, 5 bases. CDR1 MNHNS and CDR2 SASEGT come from the germline V gene. There are 14 residues in the CDR3. Trimming stripped 4 bases from V and 5 bases from J, with 11 bases between. CDR3 protein: CASSGGLETGELFF. CDR3 in DNA: TGTGCCAGCAGTGGGGGCCTGGAAACCGGGGAGCTGTTTTTT.

This chain connects TRBV6-6 to TRBJ1-5; D unresolved. The germline CDR1 and CDR2 sequences are MNHNY and SVGAGI (reference sequence). V was cut by 6 bases and J by 4 bases, with 4 bases left in between. The CDR3 runs to 11 residues. The CDR3 nucleotides are TGTGCCAGCAGCCCTAATCAGCCCCAGCATTTT. Its translation: CASSPNQPQHF.

This chain connects TRBV6-5 to TRBJ2-7; D may be TRBD2 (6 bases). Trimming pared 6 bases from V and 4 bases from J, leaving 13 bases between. The CDR3 is made up of 13 amino acids. Per germline, CDR1 MNHEY and CDR2 SVGAGI. The CDR3 reads CASSPGTLYEQYF. In DNA form, the CDR3 reads TGTGCCAGCAGCCCAGGGACTTTATACGAGCAGTACTTC.

This clonotype was counted a few times. The chain couples TRBV7-2 to TRBJ2-3; 9 positions agree with TRBD2. Trimming cost V 1 base and J 0 bases; bases outside gene matches: 5. Germline V CDR1 and CDR2: SGHTA, FQGNSA. CDR3 length equals 17 residues. CDR3 DNA sequence: TGTGCCAGCAGCTTAGTAGCGGGGGTATCTAGCACAGATACGCAGTATTTT. It codes for CASSLVAGVSSTDTQYF.

This clonotype has just a few counts. The genes are TRBV27 and TRBJ1-1; D remains unclear. V was shortened by 7 bases and J by 4 bases, with 13 bases between the two germline ends. This CDR3 region has 13 residues. Per germline, CDR1 MNHEY and CDR2 SMNVEV (reference sequence). CDR3 coding DNA: TGTGCCAGCACCTCCCCCGGAGGCACTGAAGCTTTCTTT. Translated: CASTSPGGTEAFF.

The chain has TRBV7-9 and TRBJ2-3; 8 nucleotides match TRBD1. CDR3 length: 15 amino acids. V lost 0 bases and J lost 5; bases outside the gene matches: 4. Germline CDR1 reads SEHNR; CDR2 reads FQNEAQ (reference sequence). The CDR3 region is CASSLAGQGKDTQYF. The CDR3 DNA reads as TGTGCCAGCAGCTTAGCCGGACAGGGAAAAGATACGCAGTATTTT.

The chain is built from TRBV6-5 and TRBJ1-4; 9 bases agree with TRBD1. V shed 0 bases and J 3 bases; nucleotides not matched to a gene: 17. Germline loops: CDR1 MNHEY, CDR2 SVGAGI. This CDR3 has 21 amino acids. The chain's CDR3 is CASSYSLSLGTGLTSNEKLFF. As DNA, the CDR3 is TGTGCCAGCAGTTACTCGTTGTCTCTCGGGACAGGGCTTACCTCTAATGAAAAACTGTTTTTT.

This clonotype was seen more than once but under ten times. This chain uses TRBV10-2 with TRBJ2-5; TRBD1 agrees at 7 bases. Germline CDR1 WSHSY, CDR2 SAAADI. The CDR3 consists of 17 residues. With V trimmed by 8 bases and J by 3 bases, 18 bases remained unmatched. CDR3: CASDDRERSLEEETQYF. Here the CDR3 DNA reads TGCGCCAGCGACGACAGGGAGAGATCGCTGGAGGAAGAGACCCAGTACTTC.

This clonotype was counted a few times. The chain combines TRBV7-3 with TRBJ1-6; 7 nucleotides agree with TRBD1. The germline V gene encodes CDR1 SGHTA and CDR2 FQGTGA. The V gene end was trimmed by 6 bases and the J gene end by 8 bases; junction bases not matched to a gene: 10. The length of the CDR3 is 15 residues. The DNA for the CDR3 is TGTGCCAGCAGTCCTGCCGGGACAGTCCATTCACCCCTCCACTTT. It specifies CASSPAGTVHSPLHF.